This T cell receptor beta chain was profiled in a study of siplizumab effects on memory and regulatory T cells (dated by TCRdb to the late 2010s). About the investigation overall: Paired mixed lymphocyte reactions were run with siplizumab at approximately 1 ug/mL and without drug, across roughly 8 responder-stimulator pairs. The study looked at the effect of siplizumab, an anti-CD2 antibody, on alloreactive T-cell subsets in allogeneic mixed lymphocyte reactions made from human PBMCs. Overall study results and their limits: Because sequences at frequencies below about 10^-5 were poorly captured, only a minor fraction of alloreactive clones could be mapped back to unstimulated subsets. A naive or memory phenotype could not be assigned to roughly 75-96% of proliferating CD4+ or CD8+ clones. The cumulative frequency of alloreactive sequences that could be traced back to unstimulated CD4+ memory T cells was significantly reduced by siplizumab. Unstimulated naive T cells appeared more diverse than memory T cells, and naive cells seemed to contribute substantially to the alloresponse. Among mappable alloreactive CD4+ clones, an average Treg-derived fraction of about 69% was observed with siplizumab, compared with more than 25% in control reactions. No functional confirmation was obtained for the suppressive function of proliferating Tregs from siplizumab cultures.

Mixed lymphocyte reaction cells were cocultured at 37°C for more than 5 days. Responder PBMCs were labelled with CFSE, stimulator PBMCs were labelled with Violet Dye, and the two were mixed at a 1:1 ratio. Sorted unstimulated T cells, along with proliferating T cells recovered from mixed lymphocyte reactions, underwent TCRbeta CDR3 sequencing. Fresh whole blood from around 11 HLA-typed healthy donors was used to isolate PBMCs. After the mixed lymphocyte reaction, proliferating CFSE-low responder T cells were FACS-sorted for TCR sequencing. The library relied on the immunoSEQ multiplex PCR assay. Each sample had some 9.7 x 10^4 TCR templates assayed by the deep sequencing platform. Genomic DNA extracted from sorted T cells was the material used for TCRbeta CDR3 sequencing. In the authors' own workflow: The R programming language was used for the clonal analysis of the TCRbeta CDR3 data. Unstimulated samples were compared with post-reaction CFSE-low samples to define alloreactive CD4+ and CD8+ clones. By matching sequences to the repertoires of sorted unstimulated Treg and non-Treg cells, each alloreactive CD4+ clone was assigned a regulatory or non-regulatory origin. This is the immuneACCESS table as TCRdb keeps it, with only in-frame sequences that have V and J called. A part of the clones is gone; compared with another copy, unresolved V genes explain less than half, and the rest is unexplained. That table gives V, J and clone size, and the DNA gave D and trimming. This sample holds roughly 5,000 clones; about 50% were observed only once. The ten largest account for about 83% of the sample.

Details on this clone: This clone's antigen is unknown. Nothing much larger sits one base from this clone, and base qualities are not available.

Specimen: CFSE-low (dividing) CD8+ T cells sorted from an allogeneic mixed lymphocyte reaction. This sequence was found in a human donor in good health; the cells came from an allogeneic mixed lymphocyte reaction. Some clones in this sample may be carry-over from other donors' samples.

The DNA reads TGTGCCAGCAGCTTTCCTAGCGGGGACGCGAACACCGGGGAGCTGTTTTTT. This translates into CASSFPSGDANTGELFF. The chain employs TRBV7-8 and TRBJ2-2; the junction holds 9 bases that match TRBD2. From its cysteine to its phenylalanine, the CDR3 spans 17 amino acids. Only CDR3 DNA is held: 51 bases, read in frame from base 1. The CDR1 and CDR2 encoded by the germline V gene are SGHVS and FQNEAQ. Compared with germline, V lacks 3 bases and J lacks 0 bases; bases without a gene match: 5.